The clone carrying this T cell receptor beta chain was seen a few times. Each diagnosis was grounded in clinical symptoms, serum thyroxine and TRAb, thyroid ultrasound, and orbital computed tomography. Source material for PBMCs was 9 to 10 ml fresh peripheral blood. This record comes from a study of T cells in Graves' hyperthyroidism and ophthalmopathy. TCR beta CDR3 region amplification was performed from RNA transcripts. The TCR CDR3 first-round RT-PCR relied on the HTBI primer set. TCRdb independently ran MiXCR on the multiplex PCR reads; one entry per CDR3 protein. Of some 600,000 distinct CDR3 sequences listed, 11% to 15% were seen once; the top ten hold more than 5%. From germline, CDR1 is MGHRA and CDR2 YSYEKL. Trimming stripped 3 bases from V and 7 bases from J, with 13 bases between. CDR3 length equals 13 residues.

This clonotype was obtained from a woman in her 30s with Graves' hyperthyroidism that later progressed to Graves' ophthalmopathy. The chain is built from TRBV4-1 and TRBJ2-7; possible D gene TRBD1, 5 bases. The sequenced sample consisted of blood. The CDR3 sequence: CASSHHRITEQYF. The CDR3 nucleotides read TGCGCCAGCAGCCATCACAGGATTACGGAGCAGTACTTC.